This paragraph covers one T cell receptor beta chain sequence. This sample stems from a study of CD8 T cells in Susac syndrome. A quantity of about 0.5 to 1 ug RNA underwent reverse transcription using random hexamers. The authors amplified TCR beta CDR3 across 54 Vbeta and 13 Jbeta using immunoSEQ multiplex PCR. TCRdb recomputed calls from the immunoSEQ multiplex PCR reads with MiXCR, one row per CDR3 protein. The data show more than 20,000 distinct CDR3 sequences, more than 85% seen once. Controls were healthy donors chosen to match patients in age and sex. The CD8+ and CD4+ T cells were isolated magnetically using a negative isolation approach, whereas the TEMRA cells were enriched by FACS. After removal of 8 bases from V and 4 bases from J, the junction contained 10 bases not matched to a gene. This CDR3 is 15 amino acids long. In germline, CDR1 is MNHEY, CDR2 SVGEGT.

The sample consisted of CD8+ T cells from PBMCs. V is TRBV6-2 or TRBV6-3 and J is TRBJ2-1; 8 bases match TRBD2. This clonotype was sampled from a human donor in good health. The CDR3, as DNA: TGTGCCAGCGTCTTGAAGCGGGGGTTTTACAATGAGCAGTTCTTC. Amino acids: CASVLKRGFYNEQFF.